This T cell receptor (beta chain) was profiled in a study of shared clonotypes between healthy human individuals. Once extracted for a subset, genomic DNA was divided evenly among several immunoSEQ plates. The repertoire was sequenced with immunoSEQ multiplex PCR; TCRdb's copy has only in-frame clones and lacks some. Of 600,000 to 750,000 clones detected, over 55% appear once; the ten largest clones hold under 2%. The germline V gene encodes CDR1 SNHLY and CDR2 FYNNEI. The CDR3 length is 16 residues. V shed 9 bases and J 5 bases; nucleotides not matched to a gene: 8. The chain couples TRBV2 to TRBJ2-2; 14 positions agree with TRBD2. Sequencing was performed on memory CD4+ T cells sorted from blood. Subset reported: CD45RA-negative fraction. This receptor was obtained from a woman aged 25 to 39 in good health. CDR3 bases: TGTGCCAGTACCGGGACTAGCGGGAGTGAAACCGGGGAGCTGTTTTTT. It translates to CASTGTSGSETGELFF.